The 31 T cell receptor beta chains in this list originate from one sample, sequenced in a study of blood T cell repertoires in COVID-19 (dated by TCRdb to the early 2020s). The library relied on the immunoSEQ multiplex PCR assay. TCRdb's version of the immuneACCESS table is confined to in-frame rearrangements and falls short of the full clone set. An unresolved V gene accounts for under half of the shortfall where checked; the remainder is of unknown origin. The sample table shows around 190,000 clones, and 76% are seen once. Approximately 9% of the sample belongs to the ten largest clones. Sample: peripheral blood. The receptors come from a woman between 50 and 59 years old with active or convalescent COVID-19.

This chain uses TRBV18 with TRBJ1-1, with D possibly being TRBD1 (6 bases). The V gene lost 6 bases and the J gene lost 2 bases, with 13 bases spanning the gap. The CDR3 contains 14 residues. Germline lookup yields CDR1 KGHSH and CDR2 LQKENI. The CDR3 loop is CASSLQGLNTEAFF. DNA of the CDR3: TGTGCCAGCTCTCTCCAGGGGCTAAACACTGAAGCTTTCTTT. The variable domain in full, completed from reference TRBV18 and TRBJ1-1, reads NAGVMQNPRHLVRRRGQEARLRCSPMKGHSHVYWYRQLPEEGLKFMVYLQKENIIDESGMPKERFSAEFPKEGPSILRIQQVVRGDSAAYFCASSLQGLNTEAFFGQGTRLTVV.

The chain uses TRBV10-3 and TRBJ1-1; a possible D gene is TRBD1 (6 bases). The CDR3 extends over 11 amino acids. The germline CDR1 and CDR2 sequences are ENHRY and SYGVKD. The V and J ends lost 3 bases and 11 bases respectively, with 10 bases between them. The CDR3, as DNA: TGTGCCATCAGTGAACAGGGTAGTGCTTTCTTT. Translated: CAISEQGSAFF.

This clone was seen a few times. The V and J genes are TRBV24-1 and TRBJ2-6; weak D call: TRBD1 (6 bases). Trimming left V 2 bases short and J 4 bases short, with 8 bases between. Germline assignment: CDR1 KGHDR and CDR2 SFDVKD. The CDR3 length is 15 residues. The CDR3 nucleotides are TGTGCCACCAGTGATTCAGGGGTCGGGGCCAACGTCCTGACTTTC. Protein: CATSDSGVGANVLTF.

This clone was counted between two and nine times. The chain combines TRBV7-8 with TRBJ2-1; 8 bases are a match to TRBD2. The germline CDR1 and CDR2 sequences are SGHVS and FQNEAQ. With V trimmed by 5 bases and J by 9 bases, 18 bases remained unmatched. This CDR3 spans 17 amino acids. This CDR3 is CASSTRRGGDGYGEQFF. In nucleotides, the CDR3 is TGTGCCAGCAGCACCCGACGGGGGGGTGATGGGTATGGTGAGCAGTTCTTC.

The rearrangement joins TRBV30 to TRBJ1-5; D call uncertain. The CDR3 extends over 12 amino acids. Germline V lookup: CDR1 GTSNPN, CDR2 SVGIG (reference sequence). V was shortened by 0 bases and J by 7 bases, with 7 bases between the two germline ends. The CDR3 protein is CAWSVGGQPQHF. The DNA for the CDR3 is TGTGCCTGGAGTGTCGGAGGACAGCCCCAGCATTTT.

The chain couples TRBV9 to TRBJ1-2, with TRBD1 matching over 7 bases. There are 15 residues in the CDR3. V was clipped by 3 bases and J by 3 bases; unmatched bases: 8. The germline V gene has CDR1 SGDLS and CDR2 YYNGEE. The chain's CDR3 is CASSEWGQPHYGYTF. The DNA of the CDR3 is TGTGCCAGCAGCGAATGGGGACAGCCCCACTATGGCTACACCTTC.

The rearrangement links TRBV6-1 to TRBJ2-7, with 10 positions matching TRBD2. There are 17 residues in the CDR3. J was trimmed by 0 bases and V by 4 bases; bases with no gene match: 9. The germline gives CDR1 MNHNS, CDR2 SASEGT. CDR3 in amino acids: CASSAKGGLAHSYEQYF. The CDR3 DNA reads TGTGCCAGCAGTGCGAAAGGGGGACTAGCGCACTCCTACGAGCAGTACTTC.

The V gene is TRBV5-8, the J gene TRBJ1-1; no clear D gene. The CDR3 loop spans 10 amino acids. CDR1 and CDR2 from the germline V gene are SGHTS and YDEGEE. V gave up 4 bases and J gave up 8 bases, with 6 bases separating them. CDR3: CASSLVEAFF. The CDR3 DNA is TGTGCCAGCAGCCTAGTCGAAGCTTTCTTT.

This clone was seen a handful of times. V is TRBV9 and J is TRBJ2-1; weak D call: TRBD2 (6 bases). The germline gives CDR1 SGDLS, CDR2 YYNGEE. Deletions cut 0 bases from V and 5 bases from J, with 12 bases between. This CDR3 has 15 amino acids. CDR3 coding DNA: TGTGCCAGCAGCGTAGAGGTAGCGGCCCACAATGAGCAGTTCTTC. Translating gives CASSVEVAAHNEQFF.

The chain is built from TRBV11-3 and TRBJ2-1; 9 bases fit TRBD2. V lost 2 bases and J lost 3; bases outside the gene matches: 5. CDR1 is SGHNT and CDR2 is YENEEA in the germline V gene. The CDR3 has 16 residues. This chain's CDR3 is CASSLSSSGVYNEQFF. In DNA form, the CDR3 reads TGTGCCAGCAGCTTAAGTTCTAGCGGGGTCTACAATGAGCAGTTCTTC.

The gene calls are TRBV7-9 and TRBJ2-7, with D unclear. The CDR3 extends over 13 amino acids. V gave up 2 bases and J gave up 1 base, with 6 bases separating them. In germline, CDR1 is SEHNR, CDR2 FQNEAQ (reference sequence). The DNA of the CDR3 is TGTGCCAGCAGCTTATCGAGTTCCTACGAGCAGTACTTC. It codes for CASSLSSSYEQYF.

V and J are TRBV2 and TRBJ2-7; 7 nucleotides match TRBD1. Germline V lookup: CDR1 SNHLY, CDR2 FYNNEI. The CDR3 is 14 residues long. The junction had 5 bases not matched to a gene; V was cut back by 2 bases and J by 4 bases. The CDR3 nucleotides read TGTGCCAGCAGTGAATTACAGGGGTTTTACGAGCAGTACTTC. It encodes CASSELQGFYEQYF.

V and J are TRBV5-4 and TRBJ2-1; perhaps TRBD1 as D (8 bases). This CDR3 region has 15 residues. Germline CDR1 SGHNT, CDR2 YYREEE (reference sequence). V dropped 2 bases and J dropped 1 base, with 10 bases sitting between them. CDR3 sequence (DNA): TGTGCCAGCAGCTTACAGGGGGGGTCCTACAATGAGCAGTTCTTC. This gives the protein CASSLQGGSYNEQFF.

This chain joins TRBV6-1 and TRBJ2-1, with 10 positions matching TRBD2. V shed 5 bases and J 8 bases; nucleotides not matched to a gene: 9. CDR3 length equals 15 residues. Looked up from germline, CDR1 is MNHNS and CDR2 is SASEGT. The CDR3 region is CASSTRLAGVHEQFF. CDR3 bases: TGTGCCAGCAGTACGCGGCTAGCGGGAGTTCATGAGCAGTTCTTC.

The CDR3 sequence is CASNTGGATDTQYF. The DNA of the CDR3 is TGTGCCAGCAACACCGGCGGGGCCACAGATACGCAGTATTTT. This rearrangement joins TRBV2 to TRBJ2-3; D perhaps matches TRBD2 (6 bases). CDR3 length: 14 residues. Trimming took 7 bases from V and 2 from J, leaving 13 bases between them. Germline loops: CDR1 SNHLY, CDR2 FYNNEI. The complete variable domain, with remaining parts taken from reference TRBV2 and TRBJ2-3, reads EPEVTQTPSHQVTQMGQEVILRCVPISNHLYFYWYRQILGQKVEFLVSFYNNEISEKSEIFDDQFSVERPDGSNFTLKIRSTKLEDSAMYFCASNTGGATDTQYFGPGTRLTVL.

The V call is TRBV7-3, the J call TRBJ1-1, with a possible D match to TRBD1 (5 bases). CDR3 size: 12 residues. Germline V gives CDR1 SGHTA, CDR2 FQGTGA. The germline V and J ends were trimmed by 8 bases and 4 bases, with 11 bases remaining between them. The CDR3 is CASGAGPTEAFF. CDR3 DNA: TGTGCCAGCGGCGCGGGACCCACTGAAGCTTTCTTT.

The rearrangement links TRBV10-3 to TRBJ1-5; TRBD1 is a possible D gene (6 bases). V was trimmed by 4 bases and J by 6 bases, leaving 19 bases between them. The CDR3 sequence is 16 residues long. Looked up from germline, CDR1 is ENHRY and CDR2 is SYGVKD. This chain's CDR3 is CAISAAGGASGQPQHF. The CDR3 nucleotides read TGTGCCATCAGTGCCGCGGGGGGGGCGTCGGGTCAGCCCCAGCATTTT.

V and J are TRBV27 and TRBJ2-5; the match to TRBD1 covers 9 bases. Trimming at V came to 4 bases and at J to 5 bases, leaving 14 bases not matched to a gene. The CDR3 totals 17 residues. Germline V gene data show CDR1 as MNHEY and CDR2 as SMNVEV (reference sequence). CDR3 nucleotides: TGTGCCAGCAGTTCAACCTTCGCCGGGACAGGGTACGAGACCCAGTACTTC. Translating it yields CASSSTFAGTGYETQYF.

This clone showed up just once. The chain links TRBV4-3 to TRBJ1-2; 7 bases align to TRBD1. CDR1 is LGHNA, CDR2 YSLEER, per germline. V dropped 1 base and J dropped 7; count of bases not matched to a gene: 12. The CDR3 extends over 16 amino acids. The CDR3 sequence: CASSQGGIDRVSGYTF. CDR3 sequence (DNA): TGCGCCAGCAGCCAAGGAGGTATAGACAGGGTATCTGGCTACACCTTC.

The genes are TRBV6-5 and TRBJ2-5; the D gene is possibly TRBD2 (6 bases). This CDR3 region has 13 residues. With 4 bases removed from V and 1 base from J, the gap between germline ends came to 7 bases. Germline V gene sequence: CDR1 MNHEY, CDR2 SVGAGI. The CDR3 coding sequence is TGTGCCAGCAGTTGGGGAGGCCAAGAGACCCAGTACTTC. Amino acid sequence: CASSWGGQETQYF.

The chain carries TRBV6-6 and TRBJ1-6; D is perhaps TRBD1 (5 bases). The V end was cut by 2 bases, the J end by 8 bases, with 13 bases between. The CDR3 runs 15 residues. Germline values: CDR1 MNHNY, CDR2 SVGAGI (reference sequence). This chain's CDR3 is CASSYTGQGDSPLHF. The CDR3 DNA sequence: TGTGCCAGCAGTTACACTGGGCAGGGCGATTCACCCCTCCACTTT.

This chain links TRBV19 with TRBJ1-1; TRBD1 matches 12 bases. V was clipped by 4 bases and J by 6 bases; unmatched bases: 6. CDR1 is LNHDA and CDR2 is SQIVND in the germline V gene (reference sequence). This CDR3 contains 15 residues. For the CDR3, the DNA is TGTGCCAGTAGTAGCCGGGACAGGGGGCATCCTGAAGCTTTCTTT. Its protein product is CASSSRDRGHPEAFF.

The rearrangement links TRBV6-1 to TRBJ2-7; 10 nucleotides align to TRBD1. Germline trimming cut 2 bases from V and 4 bases from J; bases unmatched to any gene: 8. The CDR3 covers 16 residues. CDR1 is MNHNS and CDR2 is SASEGT in the germline V gene. CDR3 protein: CASSEFRDRGLYEQYF. In DNA, the CDR3 is TGTGCCAGCAGTGAATTTAGGGACAGGGGCCTTTACGAGCAGTACTTC.

Only one count was recorded for this clone. V and J are TRBV4-3 and TRBJ2-5; weak D call: TRBD2 (7 bases). This CDR3 spans 14 amino acids. Per germline, CDR1 LGHNA and CDR2 YSLEER. The V and J ends lost 6 bases and 7 bases respectively, with 18 bases between them. This CDR3 reads CASRVGRGAGTQYF. CDR3 DNA: TGCGCCAGCAGGGTTGGACGGGGGGCTGGGACCCAGTACTTC.

V is TRBV30 and J is TRBJ1-4; D gene unclear. Germline lookup yields CDR1 GTSNPN and CDR2 SVGIG (reference sequence). The CDR3 loop spans 13 amino acids. With 2 bases removed from V and 8 bases from J, the gap between germline ends came to 12 bases. For the CDR3, the DNA is TGTGCCTGGAGTAGGGAGCCGAAAGAAAAACTGTTTTTT. Encoded protein: CAWSREPKEKLFF.

This clone was observed a handful of times. The V call is TRBV4-3, the J call TRBJ2-1; a possible D gene is TRBD2 (7 bases). V lost 4 bases and J 0 bases, leaving 10 bases between the germline ends. Per the germline V gene, CDR1 is LGHNA and CDR2 is YSLEER. The CDR3 has 15 amino acids. CDR3 amino acids: CASSPGGLSYNEQFF. The CDR3 DNA sequence: TGCGCCAGCAGCCCCGGGGGGCTCTCCTACAATGAGCAGTTCTTC.

This chain links TRBV7-9 with TRBJ1-2, with D possibly matching TRBD1 (6 bases). Between the trimmed V and J ends, which lost 3 bases and 4 bases, there was a span of 15 bases. Germline V gene lookup returns CDR1 SEHNR and CDR2 FQNEAQ (reference sequence). The CDR3 covers 15 residues. CDR3 nucleotides: TGTGCCAGCAGCTTGGGACAACTAGTACTCTATGGCTACACCTTC. Its protein product is CASSLGQLVLYGYTF.

The rearrangement joins TRBV28 to TRBJ1-2; no firm D call. CDR3 length: 14 amino acids. The germline gives CDR1 MDHEN, CDR2 SYDVKM. The ends were cut back, 2 bases at V and 4 bases at J, with 11 bases in the middle. CDR3 residues: CASSLDTAPYGYTF. The CDR3 bases are TGTGCCAGCAGTTTAGATACAGCTCCCTATGGCTACACCTTC.

The chain joins TRBV7-2 to TRBJ1-1, with D tentatively TRBD1 (5 bases). Trimming stripped 7 bases from V and 7 bases from J, with 19 bases between. This CDR3 contains 14 residues. Germline V gene data show CDR1 as SGHTA and CDR2 as FQGNSA. CDR3 nucleotides: TGTGCCAGCACCCCCGGGGGGGGGAGGGTTGAAGCTTTCTTT. Translated: CASTPGGGRVEAFF.

The V and J genes are TRBV5-5 and TRBJ1-5; TRBD1 agrees at 9 bases. With 4 bases clipped from V and 5 bases from J, the junction kept 4 bases outside the gene matches. The CDR3 has 14 amino acids. Germline assignment: CDR1 SGHKS and CDR2 YYEKEE (reference sequence). CDR3 DNA sequence: TGTGCCAGCAGCGCCACAGGGGGCTATCAGCCCCAGCATTTT. Protein product: CASSATGGYQPQHF. Based on the CDR3 plus reference TRBV5-5 and TRBJ1-5, the full variable domain is DAGVTQSPTHLIKTRGQQVTLRCSPISGHKSVSWYQQVLGQGPQFIFQYYEKEERGRGNFPDRFSARQFPNYSSELNVNALLLGDSALYLCASSATGGYQPQHFGDGTRLSIL.

The V call is TRBV5-6, the J call TRBJ1-4, with a possible D match to TRBD1 (5 bases). Trimming took 1 base from V and 6 from J, leaving 10 bases between them. Germline-derived CDR1 and CDR2 are SGHDT and YYEEEE. This CDR3 has 14 residues. CDR3 protein: CASSLPGLDEKLFF. In DNA form, the CDR3 reads TGTGCCAGCAGCTTGCCAGGGTTGGATGAAAAACTGTTTTTT.